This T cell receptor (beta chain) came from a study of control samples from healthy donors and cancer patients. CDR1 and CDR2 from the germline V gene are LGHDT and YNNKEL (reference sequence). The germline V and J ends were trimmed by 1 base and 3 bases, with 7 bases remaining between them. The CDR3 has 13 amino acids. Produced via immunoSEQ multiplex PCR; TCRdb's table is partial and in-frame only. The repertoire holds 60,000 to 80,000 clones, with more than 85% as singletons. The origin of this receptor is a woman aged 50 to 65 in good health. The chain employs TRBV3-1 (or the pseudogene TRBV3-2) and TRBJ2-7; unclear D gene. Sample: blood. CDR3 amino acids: CASSQVNNYEQYF. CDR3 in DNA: TGTGCCAGCAGCCAAGTGAATAACTACGAGCAGTACTTC.